This entry is about one TCR beta chain. As yet, its antigen is unknown. The sample originates from a study of beta chain features in type 1 diabetes. Study findings and constraints: Type 1 diabetes patients had TCRB CDR3s that were shorter (moderately but significantly so) in all four CD4+ subsets.

Stem cell-like memory, regulatory, central memory and naive CD4+ cells were sorted via CD45RO/CCR7/CD25/CD127/CD95/CD27. The investigators reverse transcribed all of the isolated RNA, so they sequenced expressed TCRB transcripts. Some clones are missing from TCRdb's copy, which holds only in-frame ones; the method was immunoSEQ multiplex PCR. The sample consists of around 600,000 clones, roughly 12% of them appearing once. The sequencing input was naive CD4+ T cells from blood. The receptor was derived from a man aged 25-40 years with type 1 diabetes.

CDR3 sequence (DNA): TGTGCCAGCAGTGGAGGGGTGGGTCAGCCCCAGCATTTT. Encoded protein: CASSGGVGQPQHF. The chain combines TRBV25-1 with TRBJ1-5; possibly TRBD1 for D (5 bases). Trimming cost V 4 bases and J 6 bases, with 10 bases left between them. Germline V gene data show CDR1 as MGHDK and CDR2 as SYGVNS. This CDR3 has 13 amino acids. The full variable domain, rest sourced from reference TRBV25-1 and TRBJ1-5, is EADIYQTPRYLVIGTGKKITLECSQTMGHDKMYWYQQDPGMELHLIHYSYGVNSTEKGDLSSESTVSRIRTEHFPLTLESARPSHTSQYLCASSGGVGQPQHFGDGTRLSIL.